Here is one TCR beta chain with its context. Antigen specificity is unknown. These data belong to a study of cytomegalovirus exposure and HLA in healthy donors. With V trimmed by 2 bases and J by 0 bases, 9 bases remained unmatched. The germline V gene has CDR1 MRHNA and CDR2 SNTAGT. This CDR3 is built from 19 residues. Overall study findings and caveats: Based on reports, TCR beta sequences accurately predicted HLA-A and HLA-B alleles for most subjects. Researchers reported in a later analysis that a missense DCLRE1C variant was tied to TCR beta V- and J-gene trimming.

With 60 Vbeta and 13 Jbeta primers, the PCR was carried out. Some clones are missing from TCRdb's copy, which holds only in-frame ones; the method was immunoSEQ multiplex PCR. The data show fewer than 250,000 clones, 70% to 75% seen once. This sequence was found in a man younger than 45 in good health and CMV-seropositive. J is TRBJ2-3 and V is TRBV6-4; 12 bases map to TRBD2. The sequenced sample consisted of PBMCs. CDR3 sequence reads: CASSDPPGLAGSSTDTQYF. CDR3 nucleotide sequence: TGTGCCAGCAGTGACCCGCCGGGACTAGCGGGTTCAAGCACAGATACGCAGTATTTT.